These T cell receptor beta chains were read from a single sample in a study of T cell changes during pregnancy in multiple sclerosis. Only in-frame clones appear in the TCRdb table, and some are missing; sequencing was by immunoSEQ multiplex PCR. The sample contains roughly 100,000 clones, approximately 90% of which appear only once. Sequencing was performed on peripheral blood, taken after pregnancy. These receptors all stem from a female donor with multiple sclerosis, enrolled in a pregnancy study. CDR3s include the opening cysteine and the closing phenylalanine or tryptophan. A D gene is named only where the DNA matches it firmly. The size field is filled for only some rows; it gives once, few, many or a size class.

-	TRBV9	once	TRBJ2-7	CASSVEPSGRTYEQYF	TGTGCCAGCAGCGTAGAGCCGAGCGGGCGAACCTACGAGCAGTACTTC
-	TRBV10-1	-	TRBJ2-2	CASRPYSNTGELFF	TGCGCCAGCAGGCCTTACTCGAACACCGGGGAGCTGTTTTTT
-	TRBV4-1	-	TRBJ1-1	CASSSRASNTEAFF	TGCGCCAGCAGCTCCCGCGCTTCGAACACTGAAGCTTTCTTT
TRBD1	TRBV18	once	TRBJ2-1	CASSPSGGSYNEQFF	TGTGCCAGCTCACCGTCAGGGGGCTCCTACAATGAGCAGTTCTTC
TRBD2	TRBV9	-	TRBJ2-5	CASSPGTLAGKQETQYF	TGTGCCAGCAGCCCGGGGACGTTAGCGGGGAAACAAGAGACCCAGTACTTC
-	TRBV2	-	TRBJ1-3	CASSDTTPSTIYF	TGTGCCAGCAGTGACACTACGCCGAGCACCATATATTTT
TRBD1	TRBV6-6	-	TRBJ2-2	CASSFWTGGSGELFF	TGTGCCAGCAGTTTCTGGACAGGGGGCTCCGGGGAGCTGTTTTTT
TRBD2	TRBV7-9	-	TRBJ2-5	CASSLISGAYQETQYF	TGTGCCAGCAGCTTAATCAGCGGGGCGTACCAAGAGACCCAGTACTTC
-	TRBV10-2	once	TRBJ1-2	CASSESLRAGARSYGYTF	TGCGCCAGCAGTGAGTCGCTCAGGGCGGGGGCTAGGAGCTATGGCTACACCTTC
TRBD1	TRBV5-6	once	TRBJ2-7	CASRLDRVEYEQYF	TGTGCCAGCAGACTTGACAGGGTAGAGTACGAGCAGTACTTC
-	TRBV5-1	once	TRBJ2-2	CASSPRQTQNTGELFF	TGCGCCAGCAGCCCCAGACAGACTCAGAACACCGGGGAGCTGTTTTTT
-	TRBV19	-	TRBJ2-3	CASSTGGPDTQYF	TGTGCCAGTAGTACCGGGGGGCCCGATACGCAGTATTTT